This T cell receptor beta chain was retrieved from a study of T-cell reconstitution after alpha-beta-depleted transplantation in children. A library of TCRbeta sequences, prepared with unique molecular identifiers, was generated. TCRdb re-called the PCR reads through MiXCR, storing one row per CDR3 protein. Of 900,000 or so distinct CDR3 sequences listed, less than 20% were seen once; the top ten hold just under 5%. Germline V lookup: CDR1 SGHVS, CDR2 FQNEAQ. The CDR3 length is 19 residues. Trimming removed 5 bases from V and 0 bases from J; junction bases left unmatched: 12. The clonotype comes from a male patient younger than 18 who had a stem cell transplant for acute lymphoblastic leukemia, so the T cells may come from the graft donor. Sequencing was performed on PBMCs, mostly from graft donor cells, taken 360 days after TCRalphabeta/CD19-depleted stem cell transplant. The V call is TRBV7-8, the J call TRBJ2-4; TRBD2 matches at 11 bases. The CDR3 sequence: CASSRGLAGYLGAKNIQYF. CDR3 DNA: TGTGCCAGCAGCCGCGGACTAGCGGGTTACCTAGGAGCCAAAAACATTCAGTACTTC.